This record covers a single T cell receptor beta chain. Its antigen is as yet unknown. This sample was taken from a study of cytomegalovirus exposure and HLA in healthy donors. Use of 60 Vbeta and 13 Jbeta primers characterized the PCR. The protocol was immunoSEQ multiplex PCR, while the TCRdb copy is restricted to in-frame clones and leaves out a portion. The sample lists 150,000 to 200,000 clones, 80% to 85% seen once, with approximately 2% in the top ten. Findings and limits, study-wide: The study put roughly 160 TCR beta chains on its list as cytomegalovirus-associated. In a later analysis, parvovirus B19, influenza, CMV and Epstein-Barr virus appeared linked to several top co-occurrence clusters.

The CDR3 totals 16 residues. Germline V CDR1 and CDR2: SGHTA, FQGNSA. V lost 4 bases and J lost 0; bases outside the gene matches: 5. The chain has TRBV7-2 and TRBJ2-1; 8 bases line up with TRBD1. This clonotype originated in a woman between 25 and 40 years old in good health and CMV-seronegative. The sequencing sample was made of PBMCs. The CDR3 nucleotides read TGTGCCAGCAGCTCAAGGACAGGGAGCTCCTACAATGAGCAGTTCTTC. It specifies CASSSRTGSSYNEQFF.